This T cell receptor (beta chain) was sequenced in a study of T cells in Graves' hyperthyroidism and ophthalmopathy. Exclusion followed for patients with uncontrolled infection, other autoimmune disease, pregnancy or lactation. Template material for amplifying TCR beta CDR3 regions consisted of RNA transcripts. The HTBI primer set served for first-round RT-PCR of the TCR CDR3. In TCRdb, the multiplex PCR reads were re-called with MiXCR into one record per CDR3 protein. Of 390,000 or so distinct CDR3 sequences in the sample, around 15% were seen once. From germline, CDR1 is SGHRS and CDR2 YFSETQ. The CDR3 has 18 residues. V was clipped by 0 bases and J by 0 bases, with 17 bases between them.

This rearrangement joins TRBV5-1 to TRBJ2-3; D is perhaps TRBD2 (6 bases). This sequence was found in a young man with Graves' ophthalmopathy. Input material: blood. In DNA, the CDR3 is TGCGCCAGCAGCTTGGGACACGTGGGGGGACCTAGCACAGATACGCAGTATTTT. Translating gives CASSLGHVGGPSTDTQYF.